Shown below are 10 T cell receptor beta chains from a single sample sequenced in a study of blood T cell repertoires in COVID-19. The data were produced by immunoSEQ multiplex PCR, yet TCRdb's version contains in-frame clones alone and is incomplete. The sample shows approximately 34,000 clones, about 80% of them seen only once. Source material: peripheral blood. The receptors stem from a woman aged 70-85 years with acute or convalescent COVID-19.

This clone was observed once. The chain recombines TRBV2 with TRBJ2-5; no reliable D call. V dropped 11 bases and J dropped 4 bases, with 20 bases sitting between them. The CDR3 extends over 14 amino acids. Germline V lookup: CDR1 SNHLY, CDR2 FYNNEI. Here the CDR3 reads CALTAATIAETQYF. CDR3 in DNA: TGTGCCCTCACCGCGGCGACGATAGCAGAGACCCAGTACTTC.

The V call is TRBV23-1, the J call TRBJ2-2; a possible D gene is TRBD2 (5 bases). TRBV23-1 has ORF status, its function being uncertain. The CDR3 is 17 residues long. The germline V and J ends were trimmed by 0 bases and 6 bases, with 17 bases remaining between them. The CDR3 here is CASSQSSRETDAGELFF. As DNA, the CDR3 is TGCGCCAGCAGTCAATCGAGCCGGGAAACAGACGCCGGGGAGCTGTTTTTT.

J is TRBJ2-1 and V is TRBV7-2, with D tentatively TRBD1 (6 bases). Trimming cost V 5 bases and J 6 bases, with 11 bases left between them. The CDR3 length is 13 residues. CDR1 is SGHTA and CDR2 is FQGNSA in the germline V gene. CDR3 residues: CASSPTGSNEQFF. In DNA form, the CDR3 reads TGTGCCAGCAGCCCGACAGGTAGCAATGAGCAGTTCTTC.

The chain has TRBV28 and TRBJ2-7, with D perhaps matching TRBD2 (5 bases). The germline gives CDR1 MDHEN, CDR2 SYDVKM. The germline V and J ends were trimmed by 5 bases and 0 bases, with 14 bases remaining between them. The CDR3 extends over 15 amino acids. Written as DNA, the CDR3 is TGTGCCAGCAGTCCGCAAACTAGTGGCTCCTACGAGCAGTACTTC. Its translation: CASSPQTSGSYEQYF. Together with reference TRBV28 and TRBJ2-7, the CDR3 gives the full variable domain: DVKVTQSSRYLVKRTGEKVFLECVQDMDHENMFWYRQDPGLGLRLIYFSYDVKMKEKGDIPEGYSVSREKKERFSLILESASTNQTSMYLCASSPQTSGSYEQYFGPGTRLTVT.

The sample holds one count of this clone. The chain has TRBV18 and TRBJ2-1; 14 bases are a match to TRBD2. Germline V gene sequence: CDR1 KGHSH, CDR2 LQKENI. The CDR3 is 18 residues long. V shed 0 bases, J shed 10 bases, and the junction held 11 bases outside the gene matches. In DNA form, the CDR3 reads TGTGCCAGCTCACCACCGCTTATGGGACTAGCGGGAGTCTGGGAGCAGTTCTTC. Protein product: CASSPPLMGLAGVWEQFF.

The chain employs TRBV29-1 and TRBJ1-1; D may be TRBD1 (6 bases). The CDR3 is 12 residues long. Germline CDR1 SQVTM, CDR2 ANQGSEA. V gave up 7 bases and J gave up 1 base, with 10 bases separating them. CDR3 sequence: CSAGQSNTEAFF. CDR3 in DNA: TGCAGCGCCGGACAGTCGAACACTGAAGCTTTCTTT. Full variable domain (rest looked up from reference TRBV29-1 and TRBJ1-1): SAVISQKPSRDICQRGTSLTIQCQVDSQVTMMFWYRQQPGQSLTLIATANQGSEATYESGFVIDKFPISRPNLTFSTLTVSNMSPEDSSIYLCSAGQSNTEAFFGQGTRLTVV.

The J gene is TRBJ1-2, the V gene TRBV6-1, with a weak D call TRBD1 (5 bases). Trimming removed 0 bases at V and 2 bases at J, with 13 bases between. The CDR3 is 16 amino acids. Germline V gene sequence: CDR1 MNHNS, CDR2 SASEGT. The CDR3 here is CASSEALTGANYGYTF. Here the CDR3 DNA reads TGTGCCAGCAGTGAAGCGCTAACAGGAGCCAACTATGGCTACACCTTC.

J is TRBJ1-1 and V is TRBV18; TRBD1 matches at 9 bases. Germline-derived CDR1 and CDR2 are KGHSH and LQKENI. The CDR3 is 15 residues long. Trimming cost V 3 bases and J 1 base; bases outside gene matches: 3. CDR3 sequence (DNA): TGTGCCAGCTCACCTACGGGACAGGGGAACACTGAAGCTTTCTTT. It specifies CASSPTGQGNTEAFF. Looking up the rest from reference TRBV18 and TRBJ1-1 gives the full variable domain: NAGVMQNPRHLVRRRGQEARLRCSPMKGHSHVYWYRQLPEEGLKFMVYLQKENIIDESGMPKERFSAEFPKEGPSILRIQQVVRGDSAAYFCASSPTGQGNTEAFFGQGTRLTVV.

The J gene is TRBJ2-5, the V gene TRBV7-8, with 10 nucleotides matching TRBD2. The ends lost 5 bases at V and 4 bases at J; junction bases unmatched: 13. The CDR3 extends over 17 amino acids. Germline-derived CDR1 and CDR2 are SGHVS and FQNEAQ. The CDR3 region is CASSRSTSGALRETQYF. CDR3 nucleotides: TGTGCCAGCAGCCGAAGCACTAGCGGGGCCCTGCGAGAGACCCAGTACTTC.

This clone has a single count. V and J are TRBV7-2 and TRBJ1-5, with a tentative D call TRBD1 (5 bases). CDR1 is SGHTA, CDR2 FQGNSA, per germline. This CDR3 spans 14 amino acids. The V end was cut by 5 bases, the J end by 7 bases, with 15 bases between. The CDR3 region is CASSPRQGRQPQHF. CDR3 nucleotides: TGTGCCAGCAGCCCAAGGCAGGGCCGGCAGCCCCAGCATTTT.